This entry lists 16 T cell receptor beta chains sequenced from one sample in a study of blood T cell repertoires in COVID-19. Sequencing used immunoSEQ multiplex PCR; TCRdb keeps in-frame clones, though not all of them. The repertoire holds about 220,000 clones, about 83% seen once, with about 3.6% in the top ten. Input material: PBMCs or T cells enriched from blood (not recorded which). These receptors were collected from a woman aged 40 to 55 who had been exposed to COVID-19.

This clone occurred a few times. The rearrangement links TRBV5-5 to TRBJ1-6; D not resolved. V gave up 4 bases and J gave up 6 bases, with 17 bases separating them. The CDR3 runs 16 residues. Germline CDR1 SGHKS, CDR2 YYEKEE (reference sequence). The CDR3 protein is CASSPTGRESNSPLHF. As DNA, the CDR3 is TGTGCCAGCAGCCCCACCGGACGGGAGAGTAATTCACCCCTCCACTTT.

V usage is TRBV4-2 and J usage is TRBJ1-6; the D gene is possibly TRBD1 (5 bases). CDR1 is LGHNA, CDR2 YNFKEQ, per germline. The CDR3 contains 17 residues. V lost 1 base and J 4 bases, leaving 14 bases between the germline ends. This CDR3 is CASSQVQDSLYNSPLHF. CDR3 sequence (DNA): TGTGCCAGCAGCCAAGTACAGGATAGTCTTTATAATTCACCCCTCCACTTT.

The chain is built from TRBV6-5 and TRBJ1-2; possibly TRBD1 for D (5 bases). The V end was cut by 0 bases, the J end by 3 bases, with 11 bases between. Germline V gene data show CDR1 as MNHEY and CDR2 as SVGAGI. This CDR3 has 15 amino acids. CDR3 sequence (DNA): TGTGCCAGCAGTTACTCGTCAGGGCGAGACTATGGCTACACCTTC. Translating gives CASSYSSGRDYGYTF.

The rearrangement links TRBV27 to TRBJ2-2; 8 nucleotides line up with TRBD2. Germline trimming cut 3 bases from V and 4 bases from J; bases unmatched to any gene: 7. The CDR3 consists of 16 residues. The germline gives CDR1 MNHEY, CDR2 SMNVEV (reference sequence). CDR3 DNA: TGTGCCAGCAGTTTGTTTATACGGGGGGGCACCGGGGAGCTGTTTTTT. Translation: CASSLFIRGGTGELFF.

The chain recombines TRBV30 with TRBJ2-7; no definite D call. With 2 bases removed from V and 2 bases from J, the gap between germline ends came to 7 bases. CDR3 length: 12 amino acids. CDR1 is GTSNPN and CDR2 is SVGIG in the germline V gene (reference sequence). The CDR3 loop reads CAWSTGPYEQYF. The CDR3 nucleotides are TGTGCCTGGAGTACGGGTCCCTACGAGCAGTACTTC.

The chain employs TRBV5-1 and TRBJ2-5; 8 bases map to TRBD2. CDR3 length equals 16 residues. The ends lost 0 bases at V and 1 base at J; junction bases unmatched: 5. Germline V gives CDR1 SGHRS, CDR2 YFSETQ. The CDR3 loop is CASSLDSGAIQETQYF. DNA of the CDR3: TGCGCCAGCAGCTTGGATAGCGGGGCGATCCAAGAGACCCAGTACTTC.

This clone has just one count. J is TRBJ2-7 and V is TRBV14; 10 bases fit TRBD2. The CDR3 has 17 residues. The germline V gene encodes CDR1 SGHDN and CDR2 FVKESK. J gave up 5 bases and V 4 bases, and 14 bases lay outside the gene matches. CDR3: CASSPRTYSGGYNEQYF. As DNA, the CDR3 is TGTGCCAGCAGCCCCCGGACCTATAGCGGGGGGTACAACGAGCAGTACTTC.

The chain recombines TRBV28 with TRBJ2-1; 10 nucleotides agree with TRBD1. From germline, CDR1 is MDHEN and CDR2 SYDVKM. The CDR3 is 16 residues long. Losses at the gene ends were 3 bases for V and 4 bases for J; bases not matched to a gene: 6. The DNA for the CDR3 is TGTGCCAGCAGTTTGGGGGGACAGGGGATATACAATGAGCAGTTCTTC. It is translated as CASSLGGQGIYNEQFF. Full variable domain (rest looked up from reference TRBV28 and TRBJ2-1): DVKVTQSSRYLVKRTGEKVFLECVQDMDHENMFWYRQDPGLGLRLIYFSYDVKMKEKGDIPEGYSVSREKKERFSLILESASTNQTSMYLCASSLGGQGIYNEQFFGPGTRLTVL.

This chain joins TRBV18 and TRBJ1-3, with 9 positions matching TRBD1. Germline loops: CDR1 KGHSH, CDR2 LQKENI. The CDR3 runs to 16 residues. Unmatched junction bases numbered 3, after V lost 3 bases and J lost 0 bases. The CDR3 DNA reads TGTGCCAGCTCACCGGGACAGGGTGGCTCTGGAAACACCATATATTTT. As protein: CASSPGQGGSGNTIYF. Filled out from reference TRBV18 and TRBJ1-3, the complete variable domain reads NAGVMQNPRHLVRRRGQEARLRCSPMKGHSHVYWYRQLPEEGLKFMVYLQKENIIDESGMPKERFSAEFPKEGPSILRIQQVVRGDSAAYFCASSPGQGGSGNTIYFGEGSWLTVV.

This chain links TRBV7-2 with TRBJ1-5; D uncertain. CDR1 is SGHTA and CDR2 is FQGNSA in the germline V gene. CDR3 length equals 13 residues. Trimming left V 2 bases short and J 1 base short, with 3 bases between. This chain's CDR3 is CASSLQSNQPQHF. The DNA for the CDR3 is TGTGCCAGCAGCTTACAAAGCAATCAGCCCCAGCATTTT.

This clone was counted only a few times. This rearrangement joins TRBV5-6 to TRBJ2-7; D remains unclear. Germline loops: CDR1 SGHDT, CDR2 YYEEEE. V was shortened by 2 bases and J by 2 bases, with 8 bases between the two germline ends. The CDR3 contains 13 residues. CDR3 sequence (DNA): TGTGCCAGCAGCTTAAACACACCCTACGAGCAGTACTTC. It is translated as CASSLNTPYEQYF.

The chain couples TRBV4-1 to TRBJ1-4; 7 bases match TRBD1. Germline V lookup: CDR1 MGHRA, CDR2 YSYEKL. The ends lost 0 bases at V and 10 bases at J; junction bases unmatched: 8. This CDR3 has 15 amino acids. In DNA form, the CDR3 reads TGCGCCAGCAGCCAAGATCTAGACAGGGTAGGAAAACTGTTTTTT. This encodes CASSQDLDRVGKLFF.

The CDR3 DNA reads TGCAGCGCCGATCGTGGGGGGGGTGGTGAAGCTTTCTTT. Its translation is CSADRGGGGEAFF. The chain links TRBV29-1 to TRBJ1-1; a weak D match, TRBD1 (5 bases). Germline V gene sequence: CDR1 SQVTM, CDR2 ANQGSEA. The CDR3 extends over 13 amino acids. The V end lost 7 bases, the J end lost 7 bases, and 19 bases lay between the germline ends. The full variable domain, rest sourced from reference TRBV29-1 and TRBJ1-1, is SAVISQKPSRDICQRGTSLTIQCQVDSQVTMMFWYRQQPGQSLTLIATANQGSEATYESGFVIDKFPISRPNLTFSTLTVSNMSPEDSSIYLCSADRGGGGEAFFGQGTRLTVV.

The rearrangement joins TRBV24-1 to TRBJ1-2, with 9 bases fitting TRBD1. Germline V gene data show CDR1 as KGHDR and CDR2 as SFDVKD. V shed 0 bases and J 4 bases; nucleotides not matched to a gene: 5. The CDR3 sequence is 16 residues long. In DNA, the CDR3 is TGTGCCACCAGTGATTTGCGACAGGGGGATGTCTATGGCTACACCTTC. Protein: CATSDLRQGDVYGYTF.

The chain carries TRBV7-9 and TRBJ1-6, with 10 bases lining up with TRBD1. V shed 1 base and J 5 bases; nucleotides not matched to a gene: 8. The CDR3 has 18 residues. Germline V gene data show CDR1 as SEHNR and CDR2 as FQNEAQ (reference sequence). The CDR3 DNA is TGTGCCAGCAGCTTAGACGGGACAGGGGTTTTCAATAATTCACCCCTCCACTTT. It codes for CASSLDGTGVFNNSPLHF.

The chain uses TRBV18 and TRBJ2-5; D might be TRBD2 (5 bases). The CDR3 loop spans 13 amino acids. Germline values: CDR1 KGHSH, CDR2 LQKENI. V lost 3 bases and J 0 bases, leaving 5 bases between the germline ends. CDR3 sequence: CASSPDYQETQYF. Here the CDR3 DNA reads TGTGCCAGCTCACCGGACTACCAAGAGACCCAGTACTTC.